These 3 T cell receptor beta chains originate from one sample sequenced in a study of shared clonotypes between healthy human individuals. TCRdb's copy holds only in-frame clones and misses some; the assay was immunoSEQ multiplex PCR. The sample lists roughly 530,000 clones, about 95% occurring once. Input material: naive CD4+ T cells sorted from blood. As for subset: CD45RA+ positively selected. These receptors were taken from a woman younger than 45 in good health.

The V and J genes are TRBV19 and TRBJ1-2; D gene unclear. The CDR3 contains 13 residues. The V gene lost 7 bases and the J gene lost 7 bases, with 16 bases spanning the gap. Germline CDR1 LNHDA, CDR2 SQIVND (reference sequence). In DNA form, the CDR3 reads TGTGCCAGTAAAGAGAGGGATCAGCGTGGCTACACCTTC. This gives the protein CASKERDQRGYTF.

V and J are TRBV30 and TRBJ1-6; 8 nucleotides match TRBD1. The CDR3 loop spans 15 amino acids. The V segment lost 2 bases and the J segment 7 bases; nucleotides outside the gene matches: 7. CDR1 and CDR2 (germline): GTSNPN, SVGIG (reference sequence). This CDR3 reads CAWSKADRGNSPLHF. CDR3 in DNA: TGTGCCTGGAGTAAAGCCGACAGGGGAAATTCACCCCTCCACTTT. Together with reference TRBV30 and TRBJ1-6, the CDR3 gives the full variable domain: SQTIHQWPATLVQPVGSPLSLECTVEGTSNPNLYWYRQAAGRGLQLLFYSVGIGQISSEVPQNLSASRPQDRQFILSSKKLLLSDSGFYLCAWSKADRGNSPLHFGNGTRLTVT.

This chain joins TRBV6-6 and TRBJ1-1, with 7 bases fitting TRBD1. The CDR3 contains 14 residues. V trimming: 2 bases; J trimming: 7 bases; junction bases outside the gene matches: 7. Germline V gene data show CDR1 as MNHNY and CDR2 as SVGAGI (reference sequence). This chain's CDR3 is CASSYILQGGEAFF. The CDR3 bases are TGTGCCAGCAGTTACATCCTCCAGGGGGGTGAAGCTTTCTTT.